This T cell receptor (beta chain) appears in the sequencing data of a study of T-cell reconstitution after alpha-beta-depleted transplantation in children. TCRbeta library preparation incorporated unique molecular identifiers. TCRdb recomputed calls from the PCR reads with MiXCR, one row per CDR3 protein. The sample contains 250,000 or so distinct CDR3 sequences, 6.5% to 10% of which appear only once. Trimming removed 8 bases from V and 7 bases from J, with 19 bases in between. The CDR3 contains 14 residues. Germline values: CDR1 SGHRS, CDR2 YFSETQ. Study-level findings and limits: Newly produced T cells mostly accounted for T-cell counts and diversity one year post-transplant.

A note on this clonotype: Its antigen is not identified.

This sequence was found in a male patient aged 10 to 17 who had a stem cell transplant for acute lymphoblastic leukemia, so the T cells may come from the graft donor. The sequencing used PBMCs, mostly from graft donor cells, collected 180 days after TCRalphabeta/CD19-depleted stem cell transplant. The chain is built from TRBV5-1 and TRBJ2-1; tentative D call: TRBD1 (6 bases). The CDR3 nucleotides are TGCGCCAGACTCACCGACAGGAGCAGGAATGAGCAGTTCTTC. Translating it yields CARLTDRSRNEQFF.